This TCR beta chain was profiled in a study of vaccination and CD4 T cells after COVID-19. Study as a whole: Collection of post-COVID samples occurred a median around 91 days after diagnosis, spanning a range of 35 to 161.

The Oncomine TCR Beta short-read assay sequenced DNA from cultured CD4+ T cells. It was from cultured CD4+ T cells that genomic DNA was extracted. TCRdb recomputed calls from the PCR reads with MiXCR, one row per CDR3 protein. This table holds about 26,000 distinct CDR3 sequences, less than 65% found once. The CDR3 sequence is 14 residues long. Germline V gene sequence: CDR1 MGHRA, CDR2 YSYEKL. The germline V and J ends were trimmed by 1 base and 6 bases, with 12 bases remaining between them. Study conclusions and caveats: Among convalescent patients, a median approximately 86% of reactive clones emerged only after vaccination.

The treatment here: roughly ten-day PBMC culture with coronavirus spike peptide pools or control peptides (ViraFEST assay). Following expansion of antigen-specific T cells with peptide pools, ViraFEST then sequenced TCRs. About this clonotype itself: Its antigen is undetermined.

The receptor's source is a human donor who had recovered from COVID-19. The sequencing sample was made of CD4+ T cells from blood, cultured in vitro. The genes are TRBV4-1 and TRBJ1-1; tentatively, D is TRBD1 (5 bases). CDR3 coding DNA: TGCGCCAGCAGCCAAGCCGGAACAGGTCCTGAAGCTTTCTTT. It specifies CASSQAGTGPEAFF.